This T cell receptor (beta chain) was observed in a study of T-cell reconstitution after alpha-beta-depleted transplantation in children. The V gene lost 0 bases and the J gene lost 4 bases, with 15 bases spanning the gap. CDR1 and CDR2 (germline): DFQATT, SNEGSKA (reference sequence). This CDR3 comprises 15 residues. Study outcomes and limitations: Several hundred expanded graft clones reportedly supplied alpha-beta T cells about two months after transplant. Several patients had high TCRbeta diversity at day 60; it came from surviving recipient T cells and thymic progenitors. T-cell counts and diversity at one year post-transplant came mainly from newly produced T cells.

This clonotype was detected ten times or more. Its antigen is currently unknown. Preparation of the TCRbeta library was carried out with unique molecular identifiers. TCRdb processed the PCR reads anew with MiXCR; each CDR3 protein has one entry. This sample has 600,000 to 800,000 distinct CDR3 sequences, with around 13% found just once. This TCR was recovered from a girl aged 2 to 10 with congenital amegakaryocytic thrombocytopenia, due to receive a stem cell transplant. The chain is built from TRBV20-1 and TRBJ1-2, with unresolved D. This material consisted of PBMCs, taken before TCRalphabeta/CD19-depleted stem cell transplant. For the CDR3, the DNA is TGCAGTGCTAGAGATTTAGGGCAGTTCGGCTATGGCTACACCTTC. This codes for CSARDLGQFGYGYTF.